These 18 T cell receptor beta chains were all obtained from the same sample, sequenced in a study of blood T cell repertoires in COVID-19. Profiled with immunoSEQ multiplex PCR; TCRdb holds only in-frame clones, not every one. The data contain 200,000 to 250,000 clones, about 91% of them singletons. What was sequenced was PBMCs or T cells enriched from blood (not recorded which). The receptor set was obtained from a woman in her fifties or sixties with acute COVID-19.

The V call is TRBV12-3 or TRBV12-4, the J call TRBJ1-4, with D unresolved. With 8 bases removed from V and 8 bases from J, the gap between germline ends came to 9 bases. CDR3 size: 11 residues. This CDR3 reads CASRALEKLFF. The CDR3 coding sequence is TGTGCCAGCCGCGCTCTCGAAAAACTGTTTTTT.

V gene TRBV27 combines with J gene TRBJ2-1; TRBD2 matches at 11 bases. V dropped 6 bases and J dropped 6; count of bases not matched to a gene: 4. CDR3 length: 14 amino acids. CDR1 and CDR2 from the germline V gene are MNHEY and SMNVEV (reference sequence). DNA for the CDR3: TGTGCCAGCAGCCCTAGCGGGGGGTTCAATGAGCAGTTCTTC. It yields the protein CASSPSGGFNEQFF.

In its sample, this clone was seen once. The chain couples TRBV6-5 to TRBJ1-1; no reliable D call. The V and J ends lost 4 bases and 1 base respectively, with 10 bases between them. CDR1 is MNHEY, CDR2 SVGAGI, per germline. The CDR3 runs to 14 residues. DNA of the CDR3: TGTGCCAGCAGTTTCCAGGAGGGGAACACTGAAGCTTTCTTT. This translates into CASSFQEGNTEAFF.

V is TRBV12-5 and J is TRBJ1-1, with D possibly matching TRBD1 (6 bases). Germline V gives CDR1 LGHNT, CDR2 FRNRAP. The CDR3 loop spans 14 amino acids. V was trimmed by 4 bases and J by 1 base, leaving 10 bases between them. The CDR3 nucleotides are TGTGCTAGTGGTTCTGAGGGACAGAACACTGAAGCTTTCTTT. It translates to CASGSEGQNTEAFF. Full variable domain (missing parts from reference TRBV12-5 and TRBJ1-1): DARVTQTPRHKVTEMGQEVTMRCQPILGHNTVFWYRQTMMQGLELLAYFRNRAPLDDSGMPKDRFSAEMPDATLATLKIQPSEPRDSAVYFCASGSEGQNTEAFFGQGTRLTVV.

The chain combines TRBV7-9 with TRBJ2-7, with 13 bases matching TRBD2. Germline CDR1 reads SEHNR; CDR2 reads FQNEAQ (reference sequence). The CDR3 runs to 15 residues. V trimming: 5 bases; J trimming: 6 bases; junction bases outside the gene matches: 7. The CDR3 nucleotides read TGTGCCAGCAGCACCAGGACTAGCGGGAGAGTCGAGCAGTACTTC. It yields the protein CASSTRTSGRVEQYF.

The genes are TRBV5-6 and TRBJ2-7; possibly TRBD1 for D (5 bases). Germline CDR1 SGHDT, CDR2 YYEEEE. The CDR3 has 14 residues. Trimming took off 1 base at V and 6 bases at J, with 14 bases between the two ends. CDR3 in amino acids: CASSLMDMSREQYF. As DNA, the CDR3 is TGTGCCAGCAGCTTGATGGACATGAGCCGCGAGCAGTACTTC.

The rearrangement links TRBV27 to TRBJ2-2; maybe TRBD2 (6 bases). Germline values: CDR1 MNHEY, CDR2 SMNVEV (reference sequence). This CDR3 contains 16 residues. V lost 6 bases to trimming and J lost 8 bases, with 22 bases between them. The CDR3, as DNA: TGTGCCAGCAGGGGCCAAAAGGGACTCACTGGGGGGGAGCTGTTTTTT. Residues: CASRGQKGLTGGELFF.

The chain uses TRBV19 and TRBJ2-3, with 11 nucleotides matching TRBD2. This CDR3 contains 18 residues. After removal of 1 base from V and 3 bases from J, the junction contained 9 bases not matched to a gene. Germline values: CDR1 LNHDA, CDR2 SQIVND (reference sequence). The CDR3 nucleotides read TGTGCCAGTAGTATAGTAGCGGGAGGGCCCTTTGGAACAGATACGCAGTATTTT. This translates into CASSIVAGGPFGTDTQYF. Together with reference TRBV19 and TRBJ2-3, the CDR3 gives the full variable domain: DGGITQSPKYLFRKEGQNVTLSCEQNLNHDAMYWYRQDPGQGLRLIYYSQIVNDFQKGDIAEGYSVSREKKESFPLTVTSAQKNPTAFYLCASSIVAGGPFGTDTQYFGPGTRLTVL.

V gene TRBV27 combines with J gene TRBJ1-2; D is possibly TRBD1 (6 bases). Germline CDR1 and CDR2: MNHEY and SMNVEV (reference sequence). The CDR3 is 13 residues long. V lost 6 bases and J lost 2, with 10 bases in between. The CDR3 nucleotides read TGTGCCAGCAGACTCACAGGGAACTATGGCTACACCTTC. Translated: CASRLTGNYGYTF.

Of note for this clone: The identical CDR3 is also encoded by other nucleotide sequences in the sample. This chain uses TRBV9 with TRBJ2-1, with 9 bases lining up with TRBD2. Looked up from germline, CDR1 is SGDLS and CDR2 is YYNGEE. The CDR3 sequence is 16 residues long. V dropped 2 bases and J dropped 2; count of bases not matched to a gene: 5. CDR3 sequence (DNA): TGTGCCAGCAGCGTTCAGACTAGCGGTACCTACAATGAGCAGTTCTTC. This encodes CASSVQTSGTYNEQFF.

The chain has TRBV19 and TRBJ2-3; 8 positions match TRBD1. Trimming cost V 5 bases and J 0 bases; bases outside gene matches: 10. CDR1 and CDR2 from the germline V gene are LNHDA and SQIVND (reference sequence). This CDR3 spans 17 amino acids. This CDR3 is CASSPETGVESTDTQYF. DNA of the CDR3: TGTGCCAGTAGTCCGGAGACAGGGGTCGAAAGCACAGATACGCAGTATTTT.

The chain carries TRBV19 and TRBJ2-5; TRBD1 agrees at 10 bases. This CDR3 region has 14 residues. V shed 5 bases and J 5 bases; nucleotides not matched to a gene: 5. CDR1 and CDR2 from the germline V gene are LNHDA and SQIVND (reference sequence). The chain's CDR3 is CASSLRQGAETQYF. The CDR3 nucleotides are TGTGCCAGTAGTTTAAGACAGGGGGCCGAGACCCAGTACTTC.

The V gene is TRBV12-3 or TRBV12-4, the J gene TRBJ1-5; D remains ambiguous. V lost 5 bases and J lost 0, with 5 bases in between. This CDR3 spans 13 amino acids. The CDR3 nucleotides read TGTGCCAGCAGTCCCCTTAGCAATCAGCCCCAGCATTTT. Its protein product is CASSPLSNQPQHF.

This CDR3 reads CASTRDTGSYEQYF. The CDR3 DNA follows: TGTGCCAGTACTCGGGACACTGGCTCCTACGAGCAGTACTTC. The V gene is TRBV19, the J gene TRBJ2-7, with a tentative D call TRBD1 (6 bases). The CDR3 length is 14 residues. Deletions cut 7 bases from V and 0 bases from J, with 13 bases between. The germline V gene encodes CDR1 LNHDA and CDR2 SQIVND (reference sequence).

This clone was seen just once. As DNA, the CDR3 is TGTGCCAGCAGCCAAGATCGCGACACTGAAGCTTTCTTT. Its protein is CASSQDRDTEAFF. The V gene is TRBV4-2, the J gene TRBJ1-1; no clear D gene. CDR3 size: 13 residues. Germline loops: CDR1 LGHNA, CDR2 YNFKEQ. V lost 0 bases, J lost 3 bases, and 5 bases lay in between.

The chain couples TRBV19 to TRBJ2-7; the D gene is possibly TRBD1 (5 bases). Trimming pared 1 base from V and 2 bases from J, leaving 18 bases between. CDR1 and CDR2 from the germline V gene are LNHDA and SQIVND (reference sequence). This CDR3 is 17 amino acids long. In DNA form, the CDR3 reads TGTGCCAGTAGTATAGCCGTCACAGGACAAATACCCTACGAGCAGTACTTC. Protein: CASSIAVTGQIPYEQYF.

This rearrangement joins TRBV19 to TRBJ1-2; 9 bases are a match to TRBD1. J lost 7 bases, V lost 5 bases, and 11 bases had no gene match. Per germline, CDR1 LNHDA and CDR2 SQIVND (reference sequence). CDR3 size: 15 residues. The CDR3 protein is CASSVLTGGLSGYTF. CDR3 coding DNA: TGTGCCAGTAGTGTGCTGACAGGGGGGCTCTCTGGCTACACCTTC.

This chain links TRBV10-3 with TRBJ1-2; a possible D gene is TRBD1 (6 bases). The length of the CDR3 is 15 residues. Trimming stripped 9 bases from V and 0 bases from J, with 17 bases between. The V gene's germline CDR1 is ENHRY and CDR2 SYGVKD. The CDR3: CAIRGQTYTNYGYTF. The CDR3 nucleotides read TGTGCCATACGAGGACAGACTTATACTAACTATGGCTACACCTTC.